The following is a T cell receptor beta chain sequence with its context. Its antigen remains unknown. This sample was included in a study of beta chain features in type 1 diabetes. The overall study: Age, gender and cell yields were alike across patients and healthy donors. Researchers looked at 107,917,701 sorted cells across all samples.

The isolated RNA, all of it, was reverse transcribed, so expressed TCRB transcripts were what got sequenced. Only in-frame clones appear in the TCRdb table, and some are missing; sequencing was by immunoSEQ multiplex PCR. The profile covers about 53,000 clones, with about 60% appearing a single time and 0.29% taken by the ten largest. Trimming stripped 5 bases from V and 0 bases from J, with 11 bases between. Germline-derived CDR1 and CDR2 are SQVTM and ANQGSEA. The CDR3 length is 13 residues. Study results and limitations: Healthy donors had naive, central memory and Treg TCRB repertoires that appeared less similar than those seen among patients. Across all four CD4+ subsets, people with type 1 diabetes showed modestly shorter TCRB CDR3s.

One heparinised blood draw, averaging about 120 mL, came from each donor. Sequencing was performed on stem cell memory CD4+ T cells from blood. The receptor comes from a woman in her thirties with type 1 diabetes. V usage is TRBV29-1 and J usage is TRBJ2-7; no reliable D call. CDR3 nucleotides: TGCAGCGTTAAGACTGTTAACTCCTACGAGCAGTACTTC. Protein: CSVKTVNSYEQYF.